One sample yielded the 20 T cell receptor beta chains listed below, sequenced in a study of human T cells and chemical hapten exposure. Time point meaning: pre-sensitization, week 0. The sample's treatment: therapeutic diphenylcyclopropenone sensitization with weekly scalp DPC. In TCRdb, the RACE reads were re-called with MiXCR into one record per CDR3 protein. This table holds about 110,000 distinct CDR3 sequences, approximately 12% found once. Sequenced here: whole blood, sampled in connection with sensitization to the hapten diphenylcyclopropenone (DPC). These receptors were taken from a woman between 50 and 59 years old with alopecia areata. Some clones in this sample may be carry-over from other donors' samples.

The J gene is TRBJ2-2, the V gene TRBV6-5; D ambiguous. Germline V lookup: CDR1 MNHEY, CDR2 SVGAGI. The CDR3 consists of 16 residues. Trimming stripped 2 bases from V and 4 bases from J, with 14 bases between. The CDR3: CASSYNSNPGTGELFF. Here the CDR3 DNA reads TGTGCCAGCAGTTACAATTCTAACCCGGGCACCGGGGAGCTGTTTTTT.

The chain joins TRBV6-1 to TRBJ1-4, with no clear D. The germline CDR1 and CDR2 sequences are MNHNS and SASEGT. Trimming took off 10 bases at V and 2 bases at J, with 11 bases between the two ends. There are 13 residues in the CDR3. The CDR3 loop reads CATRRGTNEKLFF. CDR3 nucleotide sequence: TGTGCCACCCGGCGGGGTACTAATGAAAAACTGTTTTTT.

This clonotype showed up just a few times. This rearrangement joins TRBV5-1 to TRBJ2-7, with 7 nucleotides matching TRBD1. Trimming cost V 4 bases and J 6 bases; bases outside gene matches: 4. Germline CDR1 SGHRS, CDR2 YFSETQ. This CDR3 region has 12 residues. The CDR3 DNA reads TGCGCCAGCAGCAGACAGGGAAGCGAGCAGTACTTC. Translation gives CASSRQGSEQYF. The full variable domain, in which reference TRBV5-1 and TRBJ2-7 provide the parts outside the CDR3, is KAGVTQTPRYLIKTRGQQVTLSCSPISGHRSVSWYQQTPGQGLQFLFEYFSETQRNKGNFPGRFSGRQFSNSRSEMNVSTLELGDSALYLCASSRQGSEQYFGPGTRLTVT.

The rearrangement joins TRBV28 to TRBJ2-7; 7 bases are shared with TRBD2. Germline V lookup: CDR1 MDHEN, CDR2 SYDVKM. CDR3 length: 12 amino acids. V shed 6 bases and J 10 bases; nucleotides not matched to a gene: 9. In DNA, the CDR3 is TGTGCCAGCAGGTTGGGGACTAACCTCCAGTACTTC. Protein: CASRLGTNLQYF.

The CDR3 region has the DNA TGCAGCGTAAAAACGGGGACAGGGGGGATATACGAGCAGTACTTC. This encodes CSVKTGTGGIYEQYF. The genes are TRBV29-1 and TRBJ2-7, with 11 nucleotides matching TRBD1. J was trimmed by 4 bases and V by 6 bases; bases with no gene match: 11. The CDR3 covers 15 residues. The germline V gene encodes CDR1 SQVTM and CDR2 ANQGSEA.

This clonotype was counted a few times. The chain carries TRBV19 and TRBJ2-2, with TRBD1 matching over 7 bases. This CDR3 has 14 amino acids. With 8 bases clipped from V and 5 bases from J, the junction kept 8 bases outside the gene matches. Germline CDR1 reads LNHDA; CDR2 reads SQIVND (reference sequence). The CDR3 DNA sequence: TGTGCCAGTCTGAGGCCAGGGGGAACCGGGGAGCTGTTTTTT. Protein product: CASLRPGGTGELFF.

V gene TRBV4-1 combines with J gene TRBJ2-5, with 7 bases fitting TRBD2. The CDR3 consists of 15 residues. The J segment lost 2 bases and the V segment lost 5 bases, leaving 8 bases of the junction unmatched. Germline values: CDR1 MGHRA, CDR2 YSYEKL. The DNA of the CDR3 is TGCGCCAGCAGCATCCGGGGGGACCCACAAGAGACCCAGTACTTC. Translating gives CASSIRGDPQETQYF.

J is TRBJ1-2 and V is TRBV3-1, with unresolved D. CDR3 size: 14 residues. V lost 7 bases and J 0 bases, leaving 12 bases between the germline ends. Germline-derived CDR1 and CDR2 are LGHDT and YNNKEL (reference sequence). The CDR3 loop reads CASTPFVANYGYTF. The DNA for the CDR3 is TGTGCCAGCACCCCTTTCGTAGCTAACTATGGCTACACCTTC. Full variable domain (remainder filled in from reference TRBV3-1 and TRBJ1-2): DTAVSQTPKYLVTQMGNDKSIKCEQNLGHDTMYWYKQDSKKFLKIMFSYNNKELIINETVPNRFSPKSPDKAHLNLHINSLELGDSAVYFCASTPFVANYGYTFGSGTRLTVV.

This clonotype occurred a few times. This chain connects TRBV11-2 to TRBJ2-3, with no clear D. V lost 2 bases and J 2 bases, leaving 11 bases between the germline ends. The CDR3 has 15 residues. The germline V gene has CDR1 SGHAT and CDR2 FQNNGV. The CDR3 coding sequence is TGTGCCAGCAGCTTAAATCGCGGTAACACAGATACGCAGTATTTT. This encodes CASSLNRGNTDTQYF. The whole variable domain, remainder taken from reference TRBV11-2 and TRBJ2-3, is EAGVAQSPRYKIIEKRQSVAFWCNPISGHATLYWYQQILGQGPKLLIQFQNNGVVDDSQLPKDRFSAERLKGVDSTLKIQPAKLEDSAVYLCASSLNRGNTDTQYFGPGTRLTVL.

The J gene is TRBJ1-1, the V gene TRBV5-1; no reliable D call. Germline CDR1 and CDR2: SGHRS and YFSETQ. This CDR3 has 13 residues. Trimming took 3 bases from V and 5 from J, leaving 11 bases between them. The CDR3 coding sequence is TGCGCCAGCAGCTCCTCGGACGGGACTGAAGCTTTCTTT. As protein: CASSSSDGTEAFF.

This sequence joins TRBV20-1 and TRBJ2-2; possible D gene TRBD1, 5 bases. Germline loops: CDR1 DFQATT, CDR2 SNEGSKA (reference sequence). The CDR3 loop spans 15 amino acids. V lost 6 bases, J lost 0 bases, and 14 bases lay in between. In DNA, the CDR3 is TGCAGTGCCAGAAAGGGGATCGCGAACACCGGGGAGCTGTTTTTT. Translation gives CSARKGIANTGELFF.

The chain links TRBV20-1 to TRBJ1-2, with D unclear. The CDR3 is made up of 12 amino acids. CDR1 and CDR2 (germline): DFQATT, SNEGSKA (reference sequence). The ends were cut back, 5 bases at V and 4 bases at J, with 11 bases in the middle. The CDR3 bases are TGCAGTGCTCCGGACGGCGTCTATGGCTACACCTTC. This gives the protein CSAPDGVYGYTF.

This clonotype showed up just a few times. The chain employs TRBV19 and TRBJ2-5; D may be TRBD1 (6 bases). CDR1 is LNHDA, CDR2 SQIVND, per germline (reference sequence). Trimming took 5 bases from V and 2 from J, leaving 15 bases between them. The CDR3 has 15 amino acids. The CDR3 reads CASSVTRTAQETQYF. CDR3 sequence (DNA): TGTGCCAGTAGTGTAACCCGGACAGCTCAAGAGACCCAGTACTTC. Full variable domain (rest looked up from reference TRBV19 and TRBJ2-5): DGGITQSPKYLFRKEGQNVTLSCEQNLNHDAMYWYRQDPGQGLRLIYYSQIVNDFQKGDIAEGYSVSREKKESFPLTVTSAQKNPTAFYLCASSVTRTAQETQYFGPGTRLLVL.

V is TRBV28 and J is TRBJ1-1; D is possibly TRBD1 (6 bases). Germline V gene sequence: CDR1 MDHEN, CDR2 SYDVKM. Trimming shortened V by 10 bases and J by 1 base, and 10 bases separated the two germline ends. The CDR3 runs to 12 residues. The CDR3 protein is CAISDRNTEAFF. In DNA, the CDR3 is TGTGCCATTTCGGACAGGAACACTGAAGCTTTCTTT.

This clonotype was observed a handful of times. The gene calls are TRBV11-2 and TRBJ1-6; no clear D. The CDR3 is 15 amino acids. The germline V gene has CDR1 SGHAT and CDR2 FQNNGV. V was pared by 0 bases and J by 7 bases, with 10 bases between. CDR3 region: CASSLDGNANSPLHF. The CDR3 DNA reads TGTGCCAGCAGCTTAGACGGGAACGCCAATTCACCCCTCCACTTT. The complete variable domain, with remaining parts taken from reference TRBV11-2 and TRBJ1-6, reads EAGVAQSPRYKIIEKRQSVAFWCNPISGHATLYWYQQILGQGPKLLIQFQNNGVVDDSQLPKDRFSAERLKGVDSTLKIQPAKLEDSAVYLCASSLDGNANSPLHFGNGTRLTVT.

The chain combines TRBV19 with TRBJ2-2; 14 nucleotides agree with TRBD2. From germline, CDR1 is LNHDA and CDR2 SQIVND (reference sequence). The trim removed 10 bases at V and 4 bases at J, leaving 8 bases unmatched. The CDR3 length is 16 residues. The CDR3 region is CATHQGLAGVTGELFF. CDR3 in DNA: TGTGCCACCCACCAGGGACTAGCGGGGGTCACCGGGGAGCTGTTTTTT. Filled out from reference TRBV19 and TRBJ2-2, the complete variable domain reads DGGITQSPKYLFRKEGQNVTLSCEQNLNHDAMYWYRQDPGQGLRLIYYSQIVNDFQKGDIAEGYSVSREKKESFPLTVTSAQKNPTAFYLCATHQGLAGVTGELFFGEGSRLTVL.

This clonotype has a handful of counts. The chain recombines TRBV10-1 with TRBJ2-5, with a weak D call TRBD2 (5 bases). Trimming took off 4 bases at V and 4 bases at J, with 10 bases between the two ends. The CDR3 totals 13 residues. Germline V gene data show CDR1 as WNHNN and CDR2 as SYGVQD (reference sequence). The CDR3 spells CASSGVSGETQYF. CDR3 DNA: TGCGCCAGCAGTGGAGTCAGCGGAGAGACCCAGTACTTC.

This clonotype turned up a few times. This chain uses TRBV5-1 with TRBJ2-1; TRBD2 is a possible D gene (6 bases). CDR1 and CDR2 from the germline V gene are SGHRS and YFSETQ. Trimming took 1 base from V and 4 from J, leaving 9 bases between them. This CDR3 is 14 amino acids long. CDR3 nucleotide sequence: TGCGCCAGCAGCTTGTCGGGGACTTACAATGAGCAGTTCTTC. Protein: CASSLSGTYNEQFF.

The chain couples TRBV2 to TRBJ2-5, with D tentatively TRBD1 (5 bases). CDR3 length: 14 amino acids. Trimming pared 4 bases from V and 1 base from J, leaving 10 bases between. CDR1 and CDR2 from the germline V gene are SNHLY and FYNNEI. CDR3 loop: CASSGGWSQETQYF. The CDR3 nucleotides read TGTGCCAGCAGTGGGGGCTGGTCCCAAGAGACCCAGTACTTC.

This chain joins TRBV4-1 and TRBJ2-7, with D possibly being TRBD1 or TRBD2 (5 bases each). The V gene lost 4 bases and the J gene lost 5 bases, with 12 bases spanning the gap. The germline V gene has CDR1 MGHRA and CDR2 YSYEKL. The CDR3 runs to 13 residues. The CDR3, as DNA: TGCGCCAGCAGCCCGGGACCAACCAACGAGCAGTACTTC. Translating gives CASSPGPTNEQYF.